A selection of T cell receptor beta chains follows, all from one sample in a study of beta chain features in type 1 diabetes. Produced via immunoSEQ multiplex PCR; TCRdb's table is partial and in-frame only. The sample has tens of thousands of clones; more than 65% are singletons. Sample: stem cell memory CD4+ T cells from blood. These receptors were taken from a woman between 35 and 50 years old with type 1 diabetes. The CDR3 runs from the conserved cysteine through the conserved F or W. Each record gives: clone size, V gene, D gene, J gene, CDR3 protein, CDR3 DNA. D genes are given only for firm matches. Clone size, where shown, is once, few, many, or a class for clones that have expanded.

-	TRBV29-1	-	TRBJ2-7	CSVPGQGSAYEQYF	TGCAGCGTCCCGGGACAAGGGTCGGCGTACGAGCAGTACTTC
-	TRBV7-2	-	TRBJ1-1	CASSLRQGEAFF	TGTGCCAGCAGCTTAAGGCAGGGAGAAGCTTTCTTT
-	TRBV27	TRBD1	TRBJ1-2	CASSYEGQGNYGYTF	TGTGCCAGCAGTTATGAGGGACAGGGAAACTATGGCTACACCTTC
few	TRBV6-6	-	TRBJ2-6	CASSYQDSRANVLTF	TGTGCCAGCAGTTATCAGGACAGCCGGGCCAACGTCCTGACTTTC
-	TRBV5-4	-	TRBJ2-1	CASSQEPSGEQFF	TGTGCCAGCAGCCAAGAACCGTCCGGGGAGCAGTTCTTC
-	TRBV4-2	-	TRBJ2-5	CASSLATGRQETQYF	TGTGCCAGCAGCTTGGCGACCGGGAGACAAGAGACCCAGTACTTC
-	TRBV4-2	-	TRBJ1-5	CASSLGGPNGNQPQHF	TGTGCCAGCAGCTTGGGGGGACCAAACGGGAATCAGCCCCAGCATTTT
-	TRBV7-9	TRBD2	TRBJ2-1	CASSDTGTKIEQFF	TGTGCCAGCAGCGACACCGGGACTAAAATTGAGCAGTTCTTC
-	TRBV28	TRBD1	TRBJ1-2	CASSLFRGTGVAYGYTF	TGTGCCAGCAGTTTATTCCGCGGGACAGGGGTGGCCTATGGCTACACCTTC
-	TRBV5-1	TRBD2	TRBJ2-7	CASSYGTSGYGAYEQYF	TGCGCCAGCAGTTACGGGACTAGCGGGTATGGGGCCTACGAGCAGTACTTC
-	TRBV5-1	TRBD1	TRBJ2-3	CASSPRTGEDTQYF	TGCGCCAGCAGCCCCCGGACAGGGGAAGATACGCAGTATTTT
-	TRBV7-6	TRBD1	TRBJ2-3	CASSDRPGDTQYF	TGTGCCAGCTCGGACAGGCCTGGGGATACGCAGTATTTT
-	TRBV5-1	-	TRBJ1-5	CASSLGEANNQPQHF	TGCGCCAGCAGCTTGGGTGAGGCGAACAATCAGCCCCAGCATTTT
-	TRBV4-1	-	TRBJ1-4	CASSPRGGERDEKLFF	TGCGCCAGCAGCCCCCGTGGGGGGGAAAGGGATGAAAAACTGTTTTTT
-	TRBV28	TRBD1	TRBJ2-5	CASSRGQDPETQYF	TGTGCCAGCAGTCGTGGACAGGATCCAGAGACCCAGTACTTC
-	TRBV2	TRBD2	TRBJ2-5	CASSEARLAGQETQYF	TGTGCCAGCAGTGAAGCGCGGCTAGCGGGGCAAGAGACCCAGTACTTC
-	TRBV7-9	TRBD1	TRBJ1-5	CASSFTGDFNQPQHF	TGTGCCAGCAGCTTTACAGGGGACTTCAATCAGCCCCAGCATTTT
-	TRBV5-1	TRBD1	TRBJ2-1	CASRGQGGYNEQFF	TGCGCCAGCAGGGGACAGGGCGGCTACAATGAGCAGTTCTTC
-	TRBV6-6	-	TRBJ1-1	CASSYRIQVTEAFF	TGTGCCAGCAGTTACCGAATTCAGGTAACTGAAGCTTTCTTT
few	TRBV5-1	TRBD2	TRBJ2-7	CASSLVAGGPYEQYF	TGCGCCAGCAGCTTGGTAGCGGGAGGGCCTTACGAGCAGTACTTC
-	TRBV2	-	TRBJ1-5	CASAPSSSNQPQHF	TGTGCCAGCGCCCCGAGTTCGAGCAATCAGCCCCAGCATTTT
-	TRBV5-1	-	TRBJ2-5	CASSLAGSETQYF	TGCGCCAGCAGCTTGGCGGGGTCGGAGACCCAGTACTTC
few	TRBV7-8	-	TRBJ1-5	CASSLNGGASNQPQHF	TGTGCCAGCAGCTTAAATGGTGGAGCTAGCAATCAGCCCCAGCATTTT